Shown below are 25 T cell receptor beta chains from a single sample sequenced in a study of T cell changes during pregnancy in multiple sclerosis (dated by TCRdb to between 2017 and 2020). The library relied on the immunoSEQ multiplex PCR assay. Held by TCRdb, this immuneACCESS table contains in-frame sequences only and omits some clones. Under half of the omission traces to an unresolved V gene where checked; the cause of the rest is unknown. This sample has fewer than 60,000 clones in its table, and about 94% of those were observed once. Of the sample, 0.39% is held by the ten largest clones. This specimen was CD4+ T cells from peripheral blood mononuclear cells, taken after pregnancy. Receptors were obtained from a female donor with multiple sclerosis, enrolled in a pregnancy study.

The rearrangement joins TRBV5-1 to TRBJ2-3; 7 nucleotides line up with TRBD2. The CDR3 contains 16 residues. CDR1 and CDR2 (germline): SGHRS, YFSETQ. With V trimmed by 5 bases and J by 2 bases, 11 bases remained unmatched. In nucleotides, the CDR3 is TGCGCCAGCAGACGAATGGGAGCGGGGCTCACAGATACGCAGTATTTT. The encoded protein is CASRRMGAGLTDTQYF.

The chain uses TRBV2 and TRBJ1-5; 8 bases align to TRBD1. The CDR3 length is 16 residues. Germline values: CDR1 SNHLY, CDR2 FYNNEI. The J segment lost 2 bases and the V segment lost 6 bases, leaving 9 bases of the junction unmatched. The CDR3 protein is CASRGDRRFGNQPQHF. Here the CDR3 DNA reads TGTGCCAGCAGGGGGGACAGGCGTTTTGGCAATCAGCCCCAGCATTTT.

CDR3 in amino acids: CASSVVQGISGNTIYF. The DNA of the CDR3 is TGTGCCAGCAGTGTGGTCCAGGGGATCTCTGGAAACACCATATATTTT. V and J are TRBV6-1 and TRBJ1-3; D might be TRBD1 (6 bases). The germline V and J ends were trimmed by 4 bases and 0 bases, with 13 bases remaining between them. The CDR3 runs 16 residues. Germline V gene lookup returns CDR1 MNHNS and CDR2 SASEGT.

This rearrangement joins TRBV6-6 to TRBJ2-1; 8 nucleotides align to TRBD1. J was trimmed by 9 bases and V by 9 bases; bases with no gene match: 10. Germline CDR1 MNHNY, CDR2 SVGAGI (reference sequence). CDR3 length: 13 residues. DNA for the CDR3: TGTGCCAGTTCAGGGGGCGCGGGTGGTGAGCAGTTCTTC. Translated, it gives CASSGGAGGEQFF.

The chain couples TRBV29-1 to TRBJ1-2; 7 nucleotides match TRBD1. In germline, CDR1 is SQVTM, CDR2 ANQGSEA. The length of the CDR3 is 15 residues. Trimming cost V 6 bases and J 4 bases; bases outside gene matches: 14. CDR3 residues: CSVSPRGREGYGYTF. The CDR3 DNA reads TGCAGCGTCTCGCCGAGGGGGCGTGAAGGCTATGGCTACACCTTC. The full variable domain, completed using reference TRBV29-1 and TRBJ1-2, is SAVISQKPSRDICQRGTSLTIQCQVDSQVTMMFWYRQQPGQSLTLIATANQGSEATYESGFVIDKFPISRPNLTFSTLTVSNMSPEDSSIYLCSVSPRGREGYGYTFGSGTRLTVV.

V gene TRBV5-1 combines with J gene TRBJ1-2, with 8 bases that match TRBD1. The germline V gene encodes CDR1 SGHRS and CDR2 YFSETQ. The V segment lost 1 base and the J segment 7 bases; nucleotides outside the gene matches: 12. This CDR3 contains 16 residues. CDR3 sequence (DNA): TGCGCCAGCAGCTTGACCCCTACAGGGGGTGATTCTGGCTACACCTTC. As protein: CASSLTPTGGDSGYTF.

V and J are TRBV10-3 and TRBJ2-1; TRBD1 aligns across 11 bases. The germline V gene has CDR1 ENHRY and CDR2 SYGVKD. This CDR3 is built from 14 residues. Trimming removed 10 bases from V and 7 bases from J; junction bases left unmatched: 9. CDR3 amino acids: CATRTGGAINEQFF. The CDR3 DNA is TGTGCCACCCGGACAGGGGGCGCTATAAATGAGCAGTTCTTC.

V is TRBV5-1 and J is TRBJ2-7; 9 nucleotides line up with TRBD2. V dropped 4 bases and J dropped 4; count of bases not matched to a gene: 9. This CDR3 spans 15 amino acids. Germline V gene lookup returns CDR1 SGHRS and CDR2 YFSETQ. As DNA, the CDR3 is TGCGCCAGCAGCCCTGGCGGGGGGGCTATGTACGAGCAGTACTTC. Translating gives CASSPGGGAMYEQYF.

V gene TRBV4-1 combines with J gene TRBJ2-7; 10 bases fit TRBD1. Germline V gives CDR1 MGHRA, CDR2 YSYEKL. Trimming cost V 4 bases and J 3 bases; bases outside gene matches: 6. CDR3 length: 15 amino acids. This CDR3 is CASSPRTGGGYEQYF. DNA for the CDR3: TGCGCCAGCAGCCCCCGGACAGGGGGTGGCTACGAGCAGTACTTC.

This rearrangement joins TRBV19 to TRBJ1-1; 7 bases are shared with TRBD1. V lost 3 bases to trimming and J lost 3 bases; unmatched junction nucleotides: 4. The CDR3 covers 14 residues. Germline V gene data show CDR1 as LNHDA and CDR2 as SQIVND (reference sequence). In nucleotides, the CDR3 is TGTGCCAGTAGTATGAACAGGGGCCACACTGAAGCTTTCTTT. This sequence encodes CASSMNRGHTEAFF.

V usage is TRBV7-2 and J usage is TRBJ2-5; 9 bases align to TRBD2. The germline gives CDR1 SGHTA, CDR2 FQGNSA. The CDR3 has 14 amino acids. Trimming at V came to 5 bases and at J to 7 bases, leaving 8 bases not matched to a gene. DNA for the CDR3: TGTGCCAGCAGCCGTAGCGGGAGAGCCCCGACCCAGTACTTC. This sequence encodes CASSRSGRAPTQYF.

The V gene is TRBV14, the J gene TRBJ1-1, with 10 bases aligning to TRBD1. The CDR3 contains 17 residues. Trimming at V came to 4 bases and at J to 0 bases, leaving 8 bases not matched to a gene. Germline V gene sequence: CDR1 SGHDN, CDR2 FVKESK. The CDR3 DNA sequence: TGTGCCAGCAGCCTTACCGGGACAGGGGTTATGAACACTGAAGCTTTCTTT. Residues: CASSLTGTGVMNTEAFF.

The rearrangement joins TRBV11-2 to TRBJ2-2; no definite D call. The ends were cut back, 6 bases at V and 2 bases at J, with 7 bases in the middle. The germline V gene encodes CDR1 SGHAT and CDR2 FQNNGV. The length of the CDR3 is 13 residues. The CDR3 here is CASSLSNTGELFF. As DNA, the CDR3 is TGTGCCAGCAGTCTATCAAACACCGGGGAGCTGTTTTTT.

This rearrangement joins TRBV19 to TRBJ2-1, with 7 nucleotides matching TRBD1. Germline CDR1 LNHDA, CDR2 SQIVND (reference sequence). Losses at the gene ends were 5 bases for V and 3 bases for J; bases not matched to a gene: 4. The CDR3 sequence is 14 residues long. CDR3 sequence: CASSPGQLYNEQFF. The CDR3, as DNA: TGTGCCAGTAGTCCGGGACAGCTCTACAATGAGCAGTTCTTC.

The table lists this clone with a count of one. The CDR3 DNA is TGTGCCAGCAGTGGAGCCCGGACAGGACTTAACACTGAAGCTTTCTTT. It encodes CASSGARTGLNTEAFF. The genes are TRBV2 and TRBJ1-1; 7 nucleotides agree with TRBD1. Germline V gene data show CDR1 as SNHLY and CDR2 as FYNNEI. This CDR3 comprises 16 residues. Trimming removed 4 bases from V and 2 bases from J; junction bases left unmatched: 10. The whole variable domain, remainder taken from reference TRBV2 and TRBJ1-1, is EPEVTQTPSHQVTQMGQEVILRCVPISNHLYFYWYRQILGQKVEFLVSFYNNEISEKSEIFDDQFSVERPDGSNFTLKIRSTKLEDSAMYFCASSGARTGLNTEAFFGQGTRLTVV.

The rearrangement uses TRBV7-6 and TRBJ2-2, with D hard to call. Trimming cost V 2 bases and J 1 base, with 5 bases left between them. The CDR3 extends over 14 amino acids. Germline V CDR1 and CDR2: SGHVS, FNYEAQ. CDR3: CASSLYRNTGELFF. CDR3 bases: TGTGCCAGCAGCTTATATAGGAACACCGGGGAGCTGTTTTTT.

The rearrangement joins TRBV6-1 to TRBJ2-4; TRBD1 matches 7 bases. V shed 3 bases, J shed 0 bases, and the junction held 5 bases outside the gene matches. Per germline, CDR1 MNHNS and CDR2 SASEGT. CDR3 length: 16 amino acids. CDR3 nucleotide sequence: TGTGCCAGCAGTGACCGGGACAGATTAGCCAAAAACATTCAGTACTTC. It translates to CASSDRDRLAKNIQYF.

The chain uses TRBV30 and TRBJ2-7; 8 nucleotides agree with TRBD1. The J segment lost 7 bases and the V segment lost 1 base, leaving 6 bases of the junction unmatched. Germline CDR1 is GTSNPN and CDR2 is SVGIG (reference sequence). The CDR3 length is 13 residues. Here the CDR3 DNA reads TGTGCCTGGAGTGCTCAGGGGGCGCGTGAGCAGTACTTC. Protein: CAWSAQGAREQYF. The full variable domain, in which reference TRBV30 and TRBJ2-7 provide the parts outside the CDR3, is SQTIHQWPATLVQPVGSPLSLECTVEGTSNPNLYWYRQAAGRGLQLLFYSVGIGQISSEVPQNLSASRPQDRQFILSSKKLLLSDSGFYLCAWSAQGAREQYFGPGTRLTVT.

The genes are TRBV10-3 and TRBJ1-2; 7 bases align to TRBD1. From germline, CDR1 is ENHRY and CDR2 SYGVKD. The V gene end was trimmed by 4 bases and the J gene end by 6 bases; junction bases not matched to a gene: 8. This CDR3 spans 14 amino acids. CDR3 protein: CAISGDRARDGYTF. The DNA for the CDR3 is TGTGCCATCAGTGGCGACAGGGCACGGGATGGCTACACCTTC.

This rearrangement joins TRBV5-1 to TRBJ1-1, with D unresolved. CDR1 and CDR2 from the germline V gene are SGHRS and YFSETQ. V was shortened by 0 bases and J by 1 base, with 7 bases between the two germline ends. The CDR3 has 14 residues. This CDR3 reads CASSLGSSNTEAFF. In nucleotides, the CDR3 is TGCGCCAGCAGCTTGGGTTCCTCGAACACTGAAGCTTTCTTT.

V is TRBV11-2 and J is TRBJ2-7, with TRBD1 matching over 9 bases. The CDR3 has 15 amino acids. The V and J ends lost 3 bases and 0 bases, in that order; junction bases with no gene match: 3. Per germline, CDR1 SGHAT and CDR2 FQNNGV. The DNA for the CDR3 is TGTGCCAGCAGCTTCGGGACAGGGCCCTCCTACGAGCAGTACTTC. Translating it yields CASSFGTGPSYEQYF.

The chain is built from TRBV30 and TRBJ1-1; no clear D. This CDR3 spans 11 amino acids. Trimming took 0 bases from V and 7 from J, leaving 6 bases between them. Germline-derived CDR1 and CDR2 are GTSNPN and SVGIG (reference sequence). CDR3 sequence (DNA): TGTGCCTGGAGTGTATGGCTTGAAGCTTTCTTT. Translating it yields CAWSVWLEAFF.

This clone was seen just once. The chain employs TRBV14 and TRBJ1-2; weak D call: TRBD1 (6 bases). V shed 2 bases and J shed 2 bases, with 12 bases lying between them. The CDR3 consists of 15 residues. CDR1 is SGHDN and CDR2 is FVKESK in the germline V gene. This CDR3 is CASSQPSTGNYGYTF. The CDR3 nucleotides are TGTGCCAGCAGCCAACCGTCAACAGGGAACTATGGCTACACCTTC.

The genes are TRBV2 and TRBJ2-1, with TRBD2 identical over 16 bases. The trim removed 5 bases at V and 7 bases at J, leaving 2 bases unmatched. Per germline, CDR1 SNHLY and CDR2 FYNNEI. The CDR3 has 15 residues. The CDR3 DNA follows: TGTGCCAGCAGTATGGGACTAGCGGGAGGGAATGAGCAGTTCTTC. Translated, it gives CASSMGLAGGNEQFF.

This clone was counted once. The rearrangement joins TRBV7-2 to TRBJ1-1; the match to TRBD1 covers 7 bases. CDR3 length: 16 residues. Per the germline V gene, CDR1 is SGHTA and CDR2 is FQGNSA. V lost 5 bases, J lost 2 bases, and 11 bases stayed unmatched. This CDR3 is CASSNFAGTANTEAFF. The DNA of the CDR3 is TGTGCCAGCAGCAACTTTGCCGGGACAGCTAACACTGAAGCTTTCTTT.